These T cell receptor beta chains were read from a single sample in a study of T-cell reconstitution after alpha-beta-depleted transplantation in children. From the PCR reads, TCRdb called clonotypes with MiXCR, one entry per CDR3 protein. The table has roughly 220,000 distinct CDR3 sequences, around 8.9% seen once. The starting material was PBMCs from the stem cell graft donor, obtained from the stem cell graft. All receptors derive from a human donor who donated a stem cell graft to a child with SCID. Each CDR3 is given with its conserved first and last residue. Each record gives: V gene, clone size, D gene, J gene, CDR3 protein, CDR3 DNA. A D gene is named only where the DNA matches it firmly. A clone size is listed for some rows: how often the clone was seen (once, few, many), or a class if it is expanded.

v_gene: TRBV5-1; abundance: few; d_gene: .; j_gene: TRBJ2-6; CDR3aa: CASSLEWVGAGANVLTF; CDR3nt: TGCGCCAGCAGCTTGGAGTGGGTTGGGGCTGGGGCCAACGTCCTGACTTTC
v_gene: TRBV27; abundance: many; d_gene: TRBD1; j_gene: TRBJ1-1; CDR3aa: CASSQGGGRHTEAFF; CDR3nt: TGTGCCAGCAGTCAGGGGGGGGGGCGGCACACTGAAGCTTTCTTT
v_gene: TRBV4-1; abundance: many; d_gene: .; j_gene: TRBJ2-4; CDR3aa: CASSQVGRRVNIQYF; CDR3nt: TGCGCCAGCAGCCAAGTCGGTAGGCGGGTGAACATTCAGTACTTC
v_gene: TRBV5-1; abundance: many; d_gene: .; j_gene: TRBJ2-3; CDR3aa: CASSSIRTADTQYF; CDR3nt: TGCGCCAGCAGCTCCATAAGGACAGCAGATACGCAGTATTTT
v_gene: TRBV12-3/TRBV12-4; abundance: many; d_gene: .; j_gene: TRBJ1-1; CDR3aa: CASSLALGASTEAFF; CDR3nt: TGTGCCAGCAGTTTAGCGCTAGGGGCCTCCACTGAAGCTTTCTTT
v_gene: TRBV5-1; abundance: many; d_gene: TRBD1; j_gene: TRBJ2-3; CDR3aa: CASSQGDRGNRAQYF; CDR3nt: TGCGCCAGCAGCCAAGGGGACAGGGGGAATAGGGCGCAGTATTTT
v_gene: TRBV4-3; abundance: .; d_gene: .; j_gene: TRBJ1-1; CDR3aa: CASSQATPEGLNTEAFF; CDR3nt: TGCGCCAGCAGCCAAGCCACCCCGGAGGGGTTGAACACTGAAGCTTTCTTT
v_gene: TRBV7-3; abundance: many; d_gene: .; j_gene: TRBJ2-3; CDR3aa: CASSFDGFSTDTQYF; CDR3nt: TGTGCCAGCAGCTTCGACGGGTTCAGCACAGATACGCAGTATTTT
v_gene: TRBV11-2; abundance: .; d_gene: .; j_gene: TRBJ2-1; CDR3aa: CASSPYREQFF; CDR3nt: TGTGCCAGCAGCCCCTATCGGGAGCAGTTCTTC
v_gene: TRBV28; abundance: .; d_gene: TRBD2; j_gene: TRBJ2-7; CDR3aa: CASSATGGAYEQYF; CDR3nt: TGTGCCAGCAGTGCCACCGGGGGGGCGTACGAGCAGTACTTC
v_gene: TRBV3-1; abundance: few; d_gene: .; j_gene: TRBJ2-3; CDR3aa: CATSQARGGPGTDTQYF; CDR3nt: TGTGCCACCAGCCAAGCGAGGGGGGGGCCTGGCACAGATACGCAGTATTTT
v_gene: TRBV7-9; abundance: many; d_gene: .; j_gene: TRBJ2-3; CDR3aa: CASSQLTGTDTQYF; CDR3nt: TGTGCCAGCAGCCAACTGACAGGCACAGATACGCAGTATTTT
v_gene: TRBV5-1; abundance: many; d_gene: TRBD2; j_gene: TRBJ2-1; CDR3aa: CASSLTSGTTYNEQFF; CDR3nt: TGCGCCAGCAGCTTGACTAGCGGGACCACGTACAATGAGCAGTTCTTC
v_gene: TRBV12-3/TRBV12-4; abundance: few; d_gene: .; j_gene: TRBJ1-4; CDR3aa: CASSKRGGNEKLFF; CDR3nt: TGTGCCAGCAGTAAGCGGGGCGGGAATGAAAAACTGTTTTTT